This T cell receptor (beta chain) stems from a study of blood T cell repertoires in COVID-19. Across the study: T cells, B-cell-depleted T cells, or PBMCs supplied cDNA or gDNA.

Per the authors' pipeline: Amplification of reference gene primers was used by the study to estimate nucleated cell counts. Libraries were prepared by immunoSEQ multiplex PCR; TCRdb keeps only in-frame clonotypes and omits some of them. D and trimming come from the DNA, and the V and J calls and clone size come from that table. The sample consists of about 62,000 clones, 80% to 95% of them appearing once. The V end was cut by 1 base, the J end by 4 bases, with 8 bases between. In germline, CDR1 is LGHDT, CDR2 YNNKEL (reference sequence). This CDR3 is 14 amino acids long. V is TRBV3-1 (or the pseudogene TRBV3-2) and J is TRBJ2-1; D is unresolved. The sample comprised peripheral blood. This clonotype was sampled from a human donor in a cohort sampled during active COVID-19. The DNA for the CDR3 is TGTGCCAGCAGCCAAGTGGGCAGATACAATGAGCAGTTCTTC. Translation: CASSQVGRYNEQFF.